This TCR beta chain came from a study of identical twins. TCRdb recomputed calls from the 5' RACE reads with MiXCR, one row per CDR3 protein. In the table there are roughly 720,000 distinct CDR3 sequences, roughly 20% of which are singletons. This clonotype has just a few counts. The target antigen is unknown. Study-wide findings and caveats: For cord blood, abundant beta clonotypes had fewer insertions, unlike memory repertoires, which showed none.

The CDR3 extends over 14 amino acids. The V gene end was trimmed by 2 bases and the J gene end by 7 bases; junction bases not matched to a gene: 5. CDR1 is MNHNS, CDR2 SASEGT, per germline. This sample also belongs to another study, concerning T cells expressing NK-cell markers.

Sequenced: PBMCs. The clonotype comes from a woman aged 18 to 35 in good health. The gene calls are TRBV6-1 and TRBJ1-1; 9 positions match TRBD1. The CDR3 reads CASSETGGRGEAFF. CDR3 sequence (DNA): TGTGCCAGCAGTGAAACAGGGGGCCGAGGTGAAGCTTTCTTT.